Sequencing of this TCR beta chain was carried out in a study of cytomegalovirus exposure and HLA in healthy donors. Study-level information: Early released data comprised tens of millions of unique TCRs from HLA-typed donors. Whole-study findings and limits: HLA allele associations emerged for fewer than 20,000 TCR beta sequences in a later analysis, at 0.05 false discovery rate. It was shown in a later analysis that HLA-associated TCR beta chains were more clonally expanded than other, equally common chains.

As to this clone: What it recognizes is unknown.

60 Vbeta and 13 Jbeta primers were used in PCR. Generated by immunoSEQ multiplex PCR, the TCRdb table keeps only in-frame clones and is missing some. This table has 140,000 to 150,000 clones, around 80% appearing once. The germline V and J ends were trimmed by 0 bases and 1 base, with 9 bases remaining between them. This CDR3 has 15 amino acids. Germline lookup yields CDR1 MNHEY and CDR2 SMNVEV (reference sequence). This chain connects TRBV27 to TRBJ1-1; TRBD1 might be the D (5 bases). This TCR derives from a man between 40 and 49 years old in good health and CMV-seronegative. Sequenced input: PBMCs. Here the CDR3 reads CASSLSGGGNTEAFF. The CDR3 region has the DNA TGTGCCAGCAGTTTATCGGGCGGGGGGAACACTGAAGCTTTCTTT.